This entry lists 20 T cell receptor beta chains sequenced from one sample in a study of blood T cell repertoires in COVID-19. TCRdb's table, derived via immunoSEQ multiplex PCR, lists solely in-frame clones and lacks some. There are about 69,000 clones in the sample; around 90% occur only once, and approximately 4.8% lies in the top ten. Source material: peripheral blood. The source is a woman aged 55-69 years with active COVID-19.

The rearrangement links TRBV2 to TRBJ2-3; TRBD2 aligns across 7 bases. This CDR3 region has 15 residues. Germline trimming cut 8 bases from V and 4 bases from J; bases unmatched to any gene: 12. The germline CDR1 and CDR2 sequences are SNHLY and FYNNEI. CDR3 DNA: TGTGCCAGCCGGCCGGGGGGTAGCGTCGCAGATACGCAGTATTTT. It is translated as CASRPGGSVADTQYF.

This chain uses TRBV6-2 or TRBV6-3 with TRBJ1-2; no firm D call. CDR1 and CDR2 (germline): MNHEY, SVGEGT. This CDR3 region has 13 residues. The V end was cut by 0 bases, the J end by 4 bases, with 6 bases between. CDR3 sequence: CASSYSNSYGYTF. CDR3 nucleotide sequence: TGTGCCAGCAGTTACTCGAACAGCTATGGCTACACCTTC.

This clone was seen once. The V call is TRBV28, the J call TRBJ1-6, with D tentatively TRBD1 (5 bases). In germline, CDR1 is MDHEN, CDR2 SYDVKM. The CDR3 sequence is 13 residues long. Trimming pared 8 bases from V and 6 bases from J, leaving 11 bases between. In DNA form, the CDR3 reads TGTGCCAGCGCTAGCGGGGGTAATTCACCCCTCCACTTT. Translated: CASASGGNSPLHF.

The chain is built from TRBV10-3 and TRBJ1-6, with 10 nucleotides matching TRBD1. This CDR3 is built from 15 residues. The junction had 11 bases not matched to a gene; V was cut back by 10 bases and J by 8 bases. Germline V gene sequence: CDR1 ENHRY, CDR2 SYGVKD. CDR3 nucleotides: TGTGCCACGAGACAGGGGGCCTCGATCGATTCACCCCTCCACTTT. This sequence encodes CATRQGASIDSPLHF.

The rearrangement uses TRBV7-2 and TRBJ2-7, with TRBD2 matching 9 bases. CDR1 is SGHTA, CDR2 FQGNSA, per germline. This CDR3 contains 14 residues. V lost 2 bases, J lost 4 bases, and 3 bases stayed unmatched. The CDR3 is CASSLRREGYEQYF. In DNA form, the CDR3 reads TGTGCCAGCAGCTTACGGCGGGAGGGATACGAGCAGTACTTC.

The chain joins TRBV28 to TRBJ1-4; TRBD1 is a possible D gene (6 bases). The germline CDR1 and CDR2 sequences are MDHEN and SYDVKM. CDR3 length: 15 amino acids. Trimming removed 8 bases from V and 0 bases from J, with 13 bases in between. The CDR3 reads CASGGQTATNEKLFF. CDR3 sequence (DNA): TGTGCCAGCGGAGGACAGACTGCAACTAATGAAAAACTGTTTTTT.

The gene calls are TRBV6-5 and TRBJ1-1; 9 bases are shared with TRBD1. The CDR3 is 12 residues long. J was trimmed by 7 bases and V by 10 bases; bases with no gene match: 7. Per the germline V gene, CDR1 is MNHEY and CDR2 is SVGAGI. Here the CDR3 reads CAISDRGGEAFF. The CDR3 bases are TGTGCCATTTCGGACAGGGGTGGTGAAGCTTTCTTT.

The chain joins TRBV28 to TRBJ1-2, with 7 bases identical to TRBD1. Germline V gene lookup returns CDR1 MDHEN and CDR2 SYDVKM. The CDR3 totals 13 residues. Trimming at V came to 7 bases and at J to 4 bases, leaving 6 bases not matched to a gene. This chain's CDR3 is CASTLQGGYGYTF. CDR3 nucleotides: TGTGCCAGCACCCTCCAGGGGGGCTATGGCTACACCTTC.

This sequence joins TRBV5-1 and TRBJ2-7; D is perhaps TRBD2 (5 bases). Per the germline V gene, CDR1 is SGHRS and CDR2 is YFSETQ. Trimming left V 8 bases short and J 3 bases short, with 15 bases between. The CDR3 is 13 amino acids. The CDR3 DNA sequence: TGCGCCAGTCGTGGAGGCACGGACTACGAGCAGTACTTC. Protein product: CASRGGTDYEQYF.

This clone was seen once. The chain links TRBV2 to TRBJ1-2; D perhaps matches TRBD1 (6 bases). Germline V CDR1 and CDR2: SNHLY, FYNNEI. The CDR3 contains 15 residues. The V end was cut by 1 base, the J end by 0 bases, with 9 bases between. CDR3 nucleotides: TGTGCCAGCAGTGAAGGGGGGCTAGCTAACTATGGCTACACCTTC. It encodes CASSEGGLANYGYTF.

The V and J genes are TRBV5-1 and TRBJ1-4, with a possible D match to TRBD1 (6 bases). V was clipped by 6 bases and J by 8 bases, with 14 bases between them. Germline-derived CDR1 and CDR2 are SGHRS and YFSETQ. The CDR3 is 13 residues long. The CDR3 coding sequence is TGCGCCAGCACAGGGGCTGTGGGCGAAAAACTGTTTTTT. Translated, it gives CASTGAVGEKLFF.

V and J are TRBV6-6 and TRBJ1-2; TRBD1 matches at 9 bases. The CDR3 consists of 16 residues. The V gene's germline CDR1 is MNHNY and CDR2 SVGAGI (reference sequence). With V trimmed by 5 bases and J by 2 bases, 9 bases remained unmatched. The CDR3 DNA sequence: TGTGCCAGCAGTAGACAGGGGGGAAGGGCCAACTATGGCTACACCTTC. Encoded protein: CASSRQGGRANYGYTF.

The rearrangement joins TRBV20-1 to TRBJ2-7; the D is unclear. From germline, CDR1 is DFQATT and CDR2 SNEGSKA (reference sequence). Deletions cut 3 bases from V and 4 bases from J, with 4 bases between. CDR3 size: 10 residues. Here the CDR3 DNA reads TGCAGTGCTAGCCTGTACGAGCAGTACTTC. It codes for CSASLYEQYF.

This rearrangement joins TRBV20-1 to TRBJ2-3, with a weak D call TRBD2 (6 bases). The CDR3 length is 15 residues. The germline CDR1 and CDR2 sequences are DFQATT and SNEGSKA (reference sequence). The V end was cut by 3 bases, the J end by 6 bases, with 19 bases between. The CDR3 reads CSASPIAAQGDTQYF. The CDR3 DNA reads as TGCAGTGCTAGTCCTATAGCGGCCCAAGGGGATACGCAGTATTTT.

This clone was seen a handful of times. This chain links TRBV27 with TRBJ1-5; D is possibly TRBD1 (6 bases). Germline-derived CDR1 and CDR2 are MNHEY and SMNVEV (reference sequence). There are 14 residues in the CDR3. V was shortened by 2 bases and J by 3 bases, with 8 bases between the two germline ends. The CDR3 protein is CASSLAGDNQPQHF. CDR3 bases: TGTGCCAGCAGTTTAGCAGGGGACAATCAGCCCCAGCATTTT.

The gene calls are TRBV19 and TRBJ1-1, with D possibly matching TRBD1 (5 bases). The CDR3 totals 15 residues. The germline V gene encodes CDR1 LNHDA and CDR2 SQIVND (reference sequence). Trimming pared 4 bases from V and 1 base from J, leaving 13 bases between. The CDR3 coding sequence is TGTGCCAGTAGTAGATGGGGGGTCGGGAACACTGAAGCTTTCTTT. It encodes CASSRWGVGNTEAFF.

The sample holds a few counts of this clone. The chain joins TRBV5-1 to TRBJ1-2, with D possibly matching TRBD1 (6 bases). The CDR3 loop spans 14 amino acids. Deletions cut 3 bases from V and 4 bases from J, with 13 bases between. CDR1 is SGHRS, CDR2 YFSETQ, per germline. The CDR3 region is CASSWGGGVYGYTF. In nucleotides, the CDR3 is TGCGCCAGCAGCTGGGGTGGGGGCGTCTATGGCTACACCTTC.

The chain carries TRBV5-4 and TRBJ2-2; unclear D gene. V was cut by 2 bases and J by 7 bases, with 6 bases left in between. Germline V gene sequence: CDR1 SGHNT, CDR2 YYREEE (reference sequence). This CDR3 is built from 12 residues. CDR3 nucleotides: TGTGCCAGCAGCTTTTACAGCGGGGAGCTGTTTTTT. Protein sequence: CASSFYSGELFF.

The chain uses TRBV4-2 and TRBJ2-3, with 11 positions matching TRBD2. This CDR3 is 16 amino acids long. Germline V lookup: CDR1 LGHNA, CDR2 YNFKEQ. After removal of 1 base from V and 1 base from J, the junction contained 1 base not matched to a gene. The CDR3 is CASSQVLAGGTDTQYF. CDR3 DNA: TGTGCCAGCAGCCAAGTACTAGCGGGAGGCACAGATACGCAGTATTTT.

The CDR3 nucleotides read TGTGCCAGCAAAAAGACAGGGAGCTACGAGCAGTACTTC. It yields the protein CASKKTGSYEQYF. The rearrangement links TRBV6-5 to TRBJ2-7; 7 bases map to TRBD1. The CDR3 totals 13 residues. Germline V lookup: CDR1 MNHEY, CDR2 SVGAGI. Trimming took 7 bases from V and 3 from J; bases not matched to a gene: 6.